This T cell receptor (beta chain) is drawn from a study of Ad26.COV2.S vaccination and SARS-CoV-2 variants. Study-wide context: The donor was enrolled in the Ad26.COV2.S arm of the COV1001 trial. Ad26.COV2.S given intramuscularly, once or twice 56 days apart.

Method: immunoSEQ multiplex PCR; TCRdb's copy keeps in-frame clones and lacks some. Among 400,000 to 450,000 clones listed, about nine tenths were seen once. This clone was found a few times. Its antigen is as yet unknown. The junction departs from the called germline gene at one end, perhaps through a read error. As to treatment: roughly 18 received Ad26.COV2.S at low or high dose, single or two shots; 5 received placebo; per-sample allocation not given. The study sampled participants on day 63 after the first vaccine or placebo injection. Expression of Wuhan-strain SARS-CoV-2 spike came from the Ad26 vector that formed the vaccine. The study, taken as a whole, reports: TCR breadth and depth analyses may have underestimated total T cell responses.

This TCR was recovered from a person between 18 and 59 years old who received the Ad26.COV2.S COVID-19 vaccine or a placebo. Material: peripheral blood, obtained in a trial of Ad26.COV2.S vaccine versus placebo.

CDR3: CASSGENAGQRDF. DNA of the CDR3: TGTGCCAGCAGTGGTGAAAACGCGGGACAGCGGGATTTT. The V call is TRBV2, the J call TRBJ2-3; maybe TRBD1 (7 bases). Germline CDR1 and CDR2: SNHLY and FYNNEI. The CDR3 loop spans 13 amino acids.